A selection of T cell receptor beta chains follows, all from one sample in a study of shared clonotypes between healthy human individuals. TCRdb's copy holds only in-frame clones and misses some; the assay was immunoSEQ multiplex PCR. The data contain around 640,000 clones, 96% of them singletons. Sample: naive CD8+ T cells sorted from blood. The receptors come from a woman aged 25 to 39 in good health. CDR3s include the opening cysteine and the closing phenylalanine or tryptophan. D genes are given only for firm matches. Some rows mark clone size as missing; the rest say once, few, many or name a class of expanded clone.

TRBV28	TRBJ2-7	-	-	CASRPGGTSSYEQYF	TGTGCCAGCAGACCAGGAGGGACGTCCTCCTACGAGCAGTACTTC
TRBV7-9	TRBJ2-1	TRBD2	-	CASSTSGLAYNEQFF	TGTGCCAGCAGCACTAGCGGGCTTGCCTACAATGAGCAGTTCTTC
TRBV5-1	TRBJ2-1	TRBD2	-	CASSRTSESSYNEQFF	TGCGCCAGCAGCCGGACTAGCGAGAGCTCCTACAATGAGCAGTTCTTC
TRBV19	TRBJ2-2	TRBD2	-	CASSLTTSGLVSTGELFF	TGTGCCAGTAGCCTAACTACCTCGGGACTAGTTTCCACCGGGGAGCTGTTTTTT
TRBV27	TRBJ2-5	-	-	CASSSPQQETQYF	TGTGCCAGCAGTTCGCCCCAACAAGAGACCCAGTACTTC
TRBV5-4	TRBJ1-1	TRBD1	-	CASSSYRGGTEAFF	TGTGCCAGCAGCTCGTACAGGGGAGGAACTGAAGCTTTCTTT
TRBV9	TRBJ2-5	TRBD2	-	CASSVGAGGAPAGTQYF	TGTGCCAGCAGCGTAGGTGCGGGAGGAGCCCCCGCGGGGACCCAGTACTTC
TRBV5-1	TRBJ2-3	-	-	CASSFWKGGPDWTDTQYF	TGCGCCAGCAGCTTTTGGAAAGGAGGGCCAGATTGGACAGATACGCAGTATTTT
TRBV28	TRBJ2-7	TRBD2	-	CASSPPLAGWVEEQYF	TGTGCCAGCAGTCCACCACTAGCGGGATGGGTAGAGGAGCAGTACTTC
TRBV27	TRBJ2-4	-	-	CASSFAGESIQYF	TGTGCCAGCAGTTTTGCAGGGGAAAGCATTCAGTACTTC
TRBV7-9	TRBJ2-1	-	-	CASSFGTYNEQFF	TGTGCCAGCAGCTTCGGGACCTACAATGAGCAGTTCTTC
TRBV4-1	TRBJ2-2	TRBD2	-	CASSQEGGSTGELFF	TGCGCCAGCAGCCAAGAAGGCGGGAGTACCGGGGAGCTGTTTTTT
TRBV27	TRBJ2-7	-	-	CASSETPLPSYEQYF	TGTGCCAGCAGTGAAACTCCTCTTCCCTCCTACGAGCAGTACTTC
TRBV27	TRBJ2-5	-	once	CASGLLMQGTQYF	TGTGCCAGCGGCCTTCTGATGCAAGGTACCCAGTACTTC
TRBV27	TRBJ2-5	-	-	CASRSPRMQETQYF	TGTGCCAGCAGATCCCCCCGGATGCAAGAGACCCAGTACTTC
TRBV5-6	TRBJ1-1	TRBD1	-	CASSLGTGTLRNTEAFF	TGTGCCAGCAGCTTAGGGACAGGGACCTTGCGAAACACTGAAGCTTTCTTT
TRBV5-6	TRBJ2-1	TRBD1	-	CASSLVTGDQDNEQFF	TGTGCCAGCAGCTTGGTGACAGGGGATCAAGACAATGAGCAGTTCTTC
TRBV27	TRBJ2-7	-	-	CASSPTGVEQYF	TGTGCCAGCAGTCCGACGGGTGTCGAGCAGTACTTC
TRBV29-1	TRBJ2-1	TRBD2	-	CSVVPGLVLYNEQFF	TGCAGCGTAGTTCCGGGACTAGTCCTTTACAATGAGCAGTTCTTC
TRBV6-5	TRBJ1-2	-	-	CASSPFAGYGYTF	TGTGCCAGCAGTCCTTTTGCGGGGTATGGCTACACCTTC
TRBV27	TRBJ1-6	TRBD1	-	CASSPGQGANSPLHF	TGTGCCAGCAGTCCCGGACAGGGGGCTAATTCACCCCTCCACTTT
TRBV5-4	TRBJ2-1	-	-	CASSPSYNEQFF	TGTGCCAGCAGCCCCTCCTACAATGAGCAGTTCTTC
TRBV30	TRBJ2-7	-	-	CAWIHPDNIYEQYF	TGTGCCTGGATCCACCCGGACAACATCTACGAGCAGTACTTC
TRBV13	TRBJ2-5	-	-	CASSFGEETQYF	TGTGCCAGCAGCTTTGGAGAAGAGACCCAGTACTTC
TRBV11-2	TRBJ1-5	-	-	CASSPLAGQPQHF	TGTGCCAGCAGCCCTTTAGCCGGCCAGCCCCAGCATTTT
TRBV9	TRBJ1-2	-	-	CASSLRETAYGYTF	TGTGCCAGCAGCCTCAGGGAGACCGCCTATGGCTACACCTTC
TRBV5-4	TRBJ1-1	-	few	CASSSNTEAFF	TGTGCCAGCAGCTCTAACACTGAAGCTTTCTTT
TRBV4-1	TRBJ1-1	-	-	CASSQVGGLDAFF	TGCGCCAGCAGCCAAGTTGGAGGGCTAGACGCTTTCTTT
TRBV27	TRBJ2-3	-	-	CASSSTDTQYF	TGTGCCAGCAGTAGCACAGATACGCAGTATTTT
TRBV15	TRBJ2-7	-	-	CATSRDSTDEQYF	TGTGCCACCAGCAGGGATTCAACGGACGAGCAGTACTTC
TRBV28	TRBJ2-1	TRBD1	-	CASSGQGIFNEQFF	TGTGCCAGCAGCGGACAGGGGATTTTTAATGAGCAGTTCTTC
TRBV19	TRBJ2-5	-	-	CASSWDGEETQYF	TGTGCCAGTAGCTGGGACGGAGAAGAGACCCAGTACTTC
TRBV6-4	TRBJ2-5	-	once	CVSSDQETQYF	TGTGTCAGCAGTGACCAAGAGACCCAGTACTTC
TRBV27	TRBJ1-5	-	-	CASSLPFAGIISNQPQHF	TGTGCCAGCAGTCTCCCTTTCGCAGGGATTATTAGCAATCAGCCCCAGCATTTT
TRBV4-1	TRBJ2-7	TRBD2	-	CASSQLVTSRYEQYF	TGCGCCAGCAGCCAATTGGTGACTAGCAGGTACGAGCAGTACTTC
TRBV28	TRBJ1-2	-	once	CASSLASSLYGYTF	TGTGCCAGCAGTTTAGCTAGCAGTCTTTATGGCTACACCTTC
TRBV27	TRBJ2-7	-	-	CASSLSGRGPYEQYF	TGTGCCAGCAGTTTATCGGGCCGAGGGCCGTACGAGCAGTACTTC
TRBV7-6	TRBJ2-7	TRBD1	-	CASSYPATGVGEQYF	TGTGCCAGCAGCTACCCCGCGACAGGGGTGGGCGAGCAGTACTTC
TRBV10-1	TRBJ2-5	-	once	CASSAGGGTQETQYF	TGCGCCAGCAGTGCTGGAGGGGGTACCCAAGAGACCCAGTACTTC
TRBV13	TRBJ1-1	-	-	CASSLPGEAEAFF	TGTGCCAGCAGCTTACCAGGGGAGGCTGAAGCTTTCTTT
TRBV6-6	TRBJ1-6	-	-	CASSYSDTGFNSPLHF	TGTGCCAGCAGTTACTCCGATACGGGATTTAATTCACCCCTCCACTTT
TRBV7-6	TRBJ2-1	TRBD2	-	CAAGAGYNEQFF	TGTGCCGCCGGAGCGGGGTACAATGAGCAGTTCTTC
TRBV2	TRBJ2-1	TRBD1	-	CASRGTGDGNEQFF	TGTGCCAGCAGGGGGACAGGGGACGGGAATGAGCAGTTCTTC
TRBV27	TRBJ2-7	TRBD2	-	CASSSGTSGSYEQYF	TGTGCCAGCAGTTCCGGGACTAGCGGGTCGTACGAGCAGTACTTC